This TCR beta chain was sequenced for a study of blood T cell repertoires in COVID-19. In the study overall: From the United States, Italy and Spain came samples of acute and convalescent COVID-19. PBMCs, B-cell-depleted T cells, or T cells provided the cDNA or gDNA that made up the material.

Authors' processing steps: For nucleated cells, counts were estimated from reference gene primer amplification. The repertoire was sequenced with immunoSEQ multiplex PCR; TCRdb's copy has only in-frame clones and lacks some. V and J calls and clone size are those listed in that table; D and trimming were worked out from the DNA. This sample has 68,000 or so clones; around 79% occur once, and the top ten carry approximately 30%. Trimming took off 2 bases at V and 5 bases at J, with 9 bases between the two ends. CDR3 length equals 13 residues. This receptor was identified in a human donor in a cohort sampled during active COVID-19. The chain couples TRBV12-3 or TRBV12-4 to TRBJ1-2, with a possible D match to TRBD1 (5 bases). Sequencing used peripheral blood. CDR3 in amino acids: CASSLNRLYGYTF. CDR3 DNA: TGTGCCAGCAGTTTAAACAGGCTTTATGGCTACACCTTC.